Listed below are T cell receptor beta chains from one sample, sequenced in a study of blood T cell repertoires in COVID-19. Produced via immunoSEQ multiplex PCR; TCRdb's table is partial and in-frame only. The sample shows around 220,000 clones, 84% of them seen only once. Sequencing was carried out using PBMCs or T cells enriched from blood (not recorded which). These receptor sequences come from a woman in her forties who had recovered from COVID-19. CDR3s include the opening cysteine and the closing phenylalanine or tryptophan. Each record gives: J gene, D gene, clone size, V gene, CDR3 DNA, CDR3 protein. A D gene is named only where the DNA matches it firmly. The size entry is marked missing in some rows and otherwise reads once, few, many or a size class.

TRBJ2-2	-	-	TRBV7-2	TGTGCCAGCAGCTTAGTGCAGGAAATCACCGGGGAGCTGTTTTTT	CASSLVQEITGELFF
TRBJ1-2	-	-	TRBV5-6	TGTGCCAGCAGCTTGGAGTTGGCCTATGGCTACACCTTC	CASSLELAYGYTF
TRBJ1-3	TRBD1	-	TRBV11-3	TGTGCCAGCAGCTTAGAGGGTTGGGACAGGGATTCTGGAAACACCATATATTTT	CASSLEGWDRDSGNTIYF
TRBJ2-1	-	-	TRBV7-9	TGTGCCAGCAGCTTCCTATCGGGGACTCAAACTGACAATGAGCAGTTCTTC	CASSFLSGTQTDNEQFF
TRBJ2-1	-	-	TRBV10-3	TGTGCCATCAGTGATCAGGGTAGCCTCAATGAGCAGTTCTTC	CAISDQGSLNEQFF
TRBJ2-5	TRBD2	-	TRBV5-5	TGTGCCAGCGAGCGGGAACCATTTCAAGAGACCCAGTACTTC	CASEREPFQETQYF
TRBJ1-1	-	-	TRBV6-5	TGTGCCAGCAGTCCCGGGGGTAGGGGCGCTGAAGCTTTCTTT	CASSPGGRGAEAFF
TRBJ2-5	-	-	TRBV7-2	TGTGCCAGCAGCGCCGATAGCGTCGGGACCCAGTACTTC	CASSADSVGTQYF
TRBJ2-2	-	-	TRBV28	TGTGCCAGCAGTTCCAACCAGTGGCGGACCGGGGAGCTGTTTTTT	CASSSNQWRTGELFF
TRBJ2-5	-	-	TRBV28	TGTGCCAGCAGTTTCCGAGAGACCCAGTACTTC	CASSFRETQYF
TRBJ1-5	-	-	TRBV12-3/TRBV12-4	TGTGCCAGCAGCCTAATACGCGGTCAGCCCCAGCATTTT	CASSLIRGQPQHF
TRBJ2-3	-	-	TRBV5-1	TGCGCCAGCAGCTTGGATGCGGCGAGCACAGATACGCAGTATTTT	CASSLDAASTDTQYF
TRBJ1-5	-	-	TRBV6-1	TGTGCCAGCAGTGAAGGGAGTGAGATTCAGCCCCAGCATTTT	CASSEGSEIQPQHF
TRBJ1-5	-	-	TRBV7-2	TGTGCCAGCAGCTTAACAGGAAGCAATCAGCCCCAGCATTTT	CASSLTGSNQPQHF
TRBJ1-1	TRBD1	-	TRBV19	TGTGCCAGTAGCCCACAGGGGTTGGGGACTGAAGCTTTCTTT	CASSPQGLGTEAFF
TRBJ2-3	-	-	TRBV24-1	TGTGCCACCAGTGAAGGCAGACAGGGCACAGATACGCAGTATTTT	CATSEGRQGTDTQYF
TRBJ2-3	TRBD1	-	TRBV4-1	TGCGCCAGCAGCATTCGGGACAGGAGAAGCACAGATACGCAGTATTTT	CASSIRDRRSTDTQYF
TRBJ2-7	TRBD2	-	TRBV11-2	TGTGCCAGCAGCCATCTAGCGGGAGTGGACGAGCAGTACTTC	CASSHLAGVDEQYF
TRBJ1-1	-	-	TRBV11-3	TGTGCCAGCAGCTTAGTCGGTTCGGTGGCAGCGATGAACACTGAAGCTTTCTTT	CASSLVGSVAAMNTEAFF
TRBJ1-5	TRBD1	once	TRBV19	TGTGCCAGTAGTATGAGGGGGACAGGGAATCTCCTTAGCAATCAGCCCCAGCATTTT	CASSMRGTGNLLSNQPQHF
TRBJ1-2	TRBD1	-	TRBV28	TGTGCCAGCAGTTTAACAGGGGGCGAAGGGGGAGGCTACACCTTC	CASSLTGGEGGGYTF
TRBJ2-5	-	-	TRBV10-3	TGTGCCATCAGTGAGACTCAAGAGACCCAGTACTTC	CAISETQETQYF
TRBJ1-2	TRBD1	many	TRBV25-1	TGTGCCAGCAGTCCTGACAGGGGGGTGGGCTACACCTTC	CASSPDRGVGYTF
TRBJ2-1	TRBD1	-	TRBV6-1	TGTGCCAGCAGTGAAGGAGGGACAGGCCGCGACAATGAGCAGTTCTTC	CASSEGGTGRDNEQFF
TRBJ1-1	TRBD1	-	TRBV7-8	TGTGCCAGCAGCTTTGCCGGGACAGTTGTCTCTGAAGCTTTCTTT	CASSFAGTVVSEAFF
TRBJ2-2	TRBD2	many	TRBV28	TGTGCCAGCAGTTTATGGGGGCTAGCGGGAGGGCCCGGGGAGCTGTTTTTT	CASSLWGLAGGPGELFF
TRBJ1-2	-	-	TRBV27	TGTGCCAGCTCCCGGGGTGGCAGGATCTATGGCTACACCTTC	CASSRGGRIYGYTF
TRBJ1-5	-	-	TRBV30	TGTGCCTGGAGTGTCCGGAGGGACGATGGGCCCCAGCATTTT	CAWSVRRDDGPQHF
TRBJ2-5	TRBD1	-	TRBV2	TGTGCCAGCAGAGACAGGGCACAAGAGACCCAGTACTTC	CASRDRAQETQYF
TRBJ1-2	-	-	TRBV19	TGTGCCAGTAGTATCACGGGGAACTATGGCTACACCTTC	CASSITGNYGYTF
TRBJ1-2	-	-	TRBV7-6	TGTGCCAGCAGCCCCGTTGAGCTTAGAGCTGGCTACACCTTC	CASSPVELRAGYTF
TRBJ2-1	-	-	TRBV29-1	TGCAGCGCCGAAAGCGGCTTGTCCTACAATGAGCAGTTCTTC	CSAESGLSYNEQFF
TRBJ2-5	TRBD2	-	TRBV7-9	TGTGCCAGCAGCCCCACGGGCGGGAGAGGGGAAGAGACCCAGTACTTC	CASSPTGGRGEETQYF
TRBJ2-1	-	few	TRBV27	TGTGCCAGCAGGCCTCAAAGCGCGAACTCCTACAATGAGCAGTTCTTC	CASRPQSANSYNEQFF
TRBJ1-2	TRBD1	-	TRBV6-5	TGTGCCAGCAGCCAAGATACGACAGGGGCTTATGGCTACACCTTC	CASSQDTTGAYGYTF
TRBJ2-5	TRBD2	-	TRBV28	TGTGCCAGCAGTTCCCCGACTAGCGGGAGCGAGACCCAGTACTTC	CASSSPTSGSETQYF
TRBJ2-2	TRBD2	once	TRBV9	TGTGCCAGCAGCGTAGGTGCGGGAGACGCCGGGGAGCTGTTTTTT	CASSVGAGDAGELFF
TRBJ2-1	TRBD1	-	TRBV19	TGTGCCAGTAGTGCGGCAGGGGGCCAGTTCTTC	CASSAAGGQFF
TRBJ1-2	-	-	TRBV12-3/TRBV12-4	TGTGCCAGCAATCGGGAGGTGGATGGCTACACCTTC	CASNREVDGYTF
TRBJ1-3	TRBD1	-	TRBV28	TGTGCCAGCAGTGGGACAGTCTCTGGAAACACCATATATTTT	CASSGTVSGNTIYF
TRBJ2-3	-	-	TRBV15	TGTGCCACCAGCAAGGGGGTACTCACAGATACGCAGTATTTT	CATSKGVLTDTQYF
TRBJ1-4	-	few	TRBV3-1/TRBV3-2	TGTGCCAGCAGCCAAGGGGCCATTAAGAATGAAAAACTGTTTTTT	CASSQGAIKNEKLFF